This T cell receptor beta chain appears in the sequencing data of a study of cytomegalovirus exposure and HLA in healthy donors. Broader study findings: In a later analysis, a missense DCLRE1C variant was linked to TCR beta V- and J-gene trimming. Among TCR beta chains, those listed as cytomegalovirus-associated numbered around 160. TCR beta sequences reportedly predicted most subjects' HLA-A and HLA-B alleles accurately.

Germline assignment: CDR1 MGHRA and CDR2 YSYEKL. This CDR3 is 15 amino acids long. With respect to this clone: The antigen is unknown. One end of the junction fails to match germline, which may point to a read error.

It was with 60 Vbeta and 13 Jbeta primers that the PCR ran. Here immunoSEQ multiplex PCR was the method, and the copy in TCRdb shows in-frame clones only, minus some. The profile covers 110,000 or so clones, with roughly 76% appearing a single time and approximately 6.9% taken by the ten largest. The receptor was isolated from a man younger than 45 in good health and CMV-seropositive. Sequencing was done on a sample of PBMCs. This chain connects TRBV4-1 to TRBJ1-6; D is unresolved. The CDR3 DNA sequence: TGCGCCAGCAGCCAAGAAGTCGTACCTAATTCCCCCCTCCACTTT. Translation: CASSQEVVPNSPLHF.